The 6 T cell receptor beta chains listed next were all sequenced from one sample in a study of blood T cell repertoires in COVID-19. Sequencing used immunoSEQ multiplex PCR; TCRdb keeps in-frame clones, though not all of them. Of tens of thousands of clones in the sample, approximately 80% are singletons; the top ten hold under 25%. Sequencing was carried out using peripheral blood. These receptor sequences come from a man aged 25-45 years with COVID-19, enrolled during active disease.

This rearrangement joins TRBV11-3 to TRBJ2-7, with D maybe TRBD1 (6 bases). CDR1 and CDR2 from the germline V gene are SGHNT and YENEEA. CDR3 size: 15 residues. V was pared by 5 bases and J by 0 bases, with 14 bases between. The CDR3 region is CASSPRQANSYEQYF. In nucleotides, the CDR3 is TGTGCCAGCAGCCCCCGACAGGCGAACTCCTACGAGCAGTACTTC.

The chain recombines TRBV29-1 with TRBJ1-2, with D possibly TRBD1 on 5 matching bases. The CDR3 spans 12 residues. CDR1 SQVTM and CDR2 ANQGSEA come from the germline V gene. The V end lost 4 bases, the J end lost 4 bases, and 10 bases lay between the germline ends. The CDR3 coding sequence is TGCAGCGTTGGCGACAGCCTCTATGGCTACACCTTC. This codes for CSVGDSLYGYTF.

V and J are TRBV11-3 and TRBJ2-3, with 9 bases that match TRBD2. Germline CDR1 reads SGHNT; CDR2 reads YENEEA. Trimming cost V 6 bases and J 1 base; bases outside gene matches: 8. This CDR3 spans 16 amino acids. The CDR3 region has the DNA TGTGCCAGCAGTGGAAAGCAGCGGGGGGGCACAGATACGCAGTATTTT. Amino acids: CASSGKQRGGTDTQYF. The complete variable domain, with remaining parts taken from reference TRBV11-3 and TRBJ2-3, reads EAGVVQSPRYKIIEKKQPVAFWCNPISGHNTLYWYLQNLGQGPELLIRYENEEAVDDSQLPKDRFSAERLKGVDSTLKIQPAELGDSAVYLCASSGKQRGGTDTQYFGPGTRLTVL.

J is TRBJ2-5 and V is TRBV20-1, with 9 nucleotides matching TRBD2. CDR3 length: 20 amino acids. V was pared by 3 bases and J by 3 bases, with 23 bases of the junction left unmatched. Germline CDR1 and CDR2: DFQATT and SNEGSKA (reference sequence). As DNA, the CDR3 is TGCAGTGCTAGTCTGGGACTAGCAATCATTTTGAGGCCCTCAAAAGAGACCCAGTACTTC. This encodes CSASLGLAIILRPSKETQYF.

The chain uses TRBV18 and TRBJ2-7, with D possibly TRBD1 on 6 matching bases. Deletions cut 2 bases from V and 3 bases from J, with 8 bases between. This CDR3 has 13 amino acids. The germline V gene encodes CDR1 KGHSH and CDR2 LQKENI. CDR3 bases: TGTGCCAGCTCACCAGGCAGGGGCTACGAGCAGTACTTC. Translation gives CASSPGRGYEQYF.

V is TRBV19 and J is TRBJ1-1; D is uncertain. Deletions cut 6 bases from V and 0 bases from J, with 14 bases between. CDR3 length: 15 amino acids. CDR1 LNHDA and CDR2 SQIVND come from the germline V gene (reference sequence). In DNA form, the CDR3 reads TGTGCCAGTAGCCCTTGGGAGCGTGTGAACACTGAAGCTTTCTTT. This translates into CASSPWERVNTEAFF.